This T cell receptor (beta chain) was recorded in a study of radiotherapy plus CTLA-4 blockade in lung cancer. Across the whole study: An objective response was seen in roughly 20% of patients, and disease control in about 30%.

Study findings and constraints: An expansion of tumor-derived TCR clones occurred in blood after radiotherapy plus ipilimumab. Early shifts in blood T cell clones, with interferon-beta, reportedly predicted response best.

Sequenced by immunoSEQ multiplex PCR; TCRdb stores in-frame clones only, minus some. Counted here are about 67,000 clones, about 72% occurring once; the ten biggest clones make up roughly 15%. This clone was counted a few times. Its antigen remains unknown. This CDR3 contains 17 residues. The V and J ends lost 0 bases and 0 bases respectively, with 14 bases between them. Germline CDR1 reads KGHSH; CDR2 reads LQKENI. This chain links TRBV18 with TRBJ1-1; D ambiguous. Specimen: peripheral blood, collected from a patient treated with radiotherapy plus ipilimumab. This receptor was taken from a human donor with non-small cell lung cancer whose response to radiotherapy plus ipilimumab could not be evaluated. Some clones in this sample may be carry-over from other donors' samples. This CDR3 reads CASSPPTLAVMNTEAFF. CDR3 bases: TGTGCCAGCTCACCACCTACCTTGGCTGTTATGAACACTGAAGCTTTCTTT.